The source of this TCR beta chain is a study of regulatory T cells in long-lasting Graves disease. Study summary: Antithyroid drug intake by newly diagnosed Graves' patients had lasted under 3 months. Study outcomes and limitations: Relative to new patients (under 1,000), persistent patients exhibited greater sharing of public clonotypes (over 2,500).

This clonotype occurred many times. What it binds is unknown. The time point: newly diagnosed GD, antithyroid drugs for less than 3 months. From RNA extracted from PBMCs, the TCR library was made. Arm-PCR of CDR3 regions and iRepertoire HTBI primers were the basis on which TCR beta libraries were built. TCRdb ran MiXCR on the multiplex PCR reads and lists one entry per CDR3 protein. The table includes fewer than 350,000 distinct CDR3 sequences, about 18% detected once. The sequenced sample was peripheral blood mononuclear cells (PBMCs), obtained at new diagnosis, from a patient treated with antithyroid drugs. The receptor was derived from a female donor with Graves disease.

CDR3 DNA sequence: TGTGCCAGCACTGACCCAAACACCGGGGAGCTGTTTTTT. Translation gives CASTDPNTGELFF. This chain links TRBV12-3 or TRBV12-4 with TRBJ2-2; no reliable D call. The V gene lost 7 bases and the J gene lost 2 bases, with 8 bases spanning the gap. The CDR3 totals 13 residues.